Each of the 22 T cell receptor beta chains below was sequenced from the same sample in a study of blood T cell repertoires in COVID-19. The data were produced by immunoSEQ multiplex PCR, yet TCRdb's version contains in-frame clones alone and is incomplete. The sample has 300,000 to 450,000 clones; approximately 87% are singletons. The sequencing sample was made of peripheral blood. These receptors were taken from a woman in her thirties with COVID-19, enrolled during active disease.

The V call is TRBV19, the J call TRBJ2-7, with TRBD1 identical over 10 bases. The CDR3 has 14 residues. V shed 9 bases, J shed 0 bases, and the junction held 5 bases outside the gene matches. Germline V gene lookup returns CDR1 LNHDA and CDR2 SQIVND (reference sequence). Here the CDR3 DNA reads TGTGCCAGCCGGGACAGGGGTTCCTCCTACGAGCAGTACTTC. Protein product: CASRDRGSSYEQYF. Full variable domain (rest looked up from reference TRBV19 and TRBJ2-7): DGGITQSPKYLFRKEGQNVTLSCEQNLNHDAMYWYRQDPGQGLRLIYYSQIVNDFQKGDIAEGYSVSREKKESFPLTVTSAQKNPTAFYLCASRDRGSSYEQYFGPGTRLTVT.

This clone appeared once. This rearrangement joins TRBV30 to TRBJ2-7, with TRBD1 as a possible D gene (6 bases). The CDR3 spans 13 residues. V dropped 3 bases and J dropped 5 bases, with 14 bases sitting between them. Germline V lookup: CDR1 GTSNPN, CDR2 SVGIG (reference sequence). The CDR3 sequence is CAWREPGVNEQYF. CDR3 bases: TGTGCCTGGAGGGAACCAGGGGTCAACGAGCAGTACTTC. The entire variable domain, with the rest obtained from reference TRBV30 and TRBJ2-7, is as follows: SQTIHQWPATLVQPVGSPLSLECTVEGTSNPNLYWYRQAAGRGLQLLFYSVGIGQISSEVPQNLSASRPQDRQFILSSKKLLLSDSGFYLCAWREPGVNEQYFGPGTRLTVT.

This chain links TRBV2 with TRBJ2-7, with 11 positions matching TRBD2. Germline V gives CDR1 SNHLY, CDR2 FYNNEI. The trim removed 6 bases at V and 0 bases at J, leaving 4 bases unmatched. The CDR3 is made up of 15 amino acids. The CDR3 nucleotides are TGTGCCAGCAGCAGGACTAGCGGGTTCTCCTACGAGCAGTACTTC. Amino acid sequence: CASSRTSGFSYEQYF.

The J gene is TRBJ2-6, the V gene TRBV25-1; the D gene is possibly TRBD1 (6 bases). CDR1 and CDR2 (germline): MGHDK, SYGVNS. Trimming removed 5 bases at V and 0 bases at J, with 17 bases between. The CDR3 runs 18 residues. The CDR3 coding sequence is TGTGCCAGCAGTCCCCGCCAGGGGCCCACCTCTGGGGCCAACGTCCTGACTTTC. Translation: CASSPRQGPTSGANVLTF.

J is TRBJ2-2 and V is TRBV27; 10 bases agree with TRBD2. With 5 bases clipped from V and 3 bases from J, the junction kept 6 bases outside the gene matches. The CDR3 runs 16 residues. Germline V gene lookup returns CDR1 MNHEY and CDR2 SMNVEV (reference sequence). CDR3 in DNA: TGTGCCAGCAGTCCCCAAGCGGGAGGGTACACCGGGGAGCTGTTTTTT. Translation gives CASSPQAGGYTGELFF.

The chain is built from TRBV10-3 and TRBJ1-1, with D unresolved. V was pared by 3 bases and J by 7 bases, with 6 bases between. The germline gives CDR1 ENHRY, CDR2 SYGVKD. The CDR3 is 11 residues long. In nucleotides, the CDR3 is TGTGCCATCAGTGAACCCGGTGAAGCTTTCTTT. This sequence encodes CAISEPGEAFF.

The chain links TRBV2 to TRBJ1-6; D is unresolved. The CDR3 has 15 residues. The germline V and J ends were trimmed by 1 base and 0 bases, with 4 bases remaining between them. The germline V gene has CDR1 SNHLY and CDR2 FYNNEI. CDR3 loop: CASSEESSYNSPLHF. The CDR3 bases are TGTGCCAGCAGTGAAGAGAGCTCCTATAATTCACCCCTCCACTTT.

The chain couples TRBV11-2 to TRBJ2-3; no firm D call. The CDR3 spans 15 residues. Germline-derived CDR1 and CDR2 are SGHAT and FQNNGV. V was cut by 0 bases and J by 0 bases, with 7 bases left in between. CDR3 DNA sequence: TGTGCCAGCAGCTTAGAGTTCAGTAGCACAGATACGCAGTATTTT. It is translated as CASSLEFSSTDTQYF.

As to this clone: Other DNA sequences in the same sample also yield this CDR3. The chain couples TRBV9 to TRBJ2-5; maybe TRBD2 (5 bases). V shed 0 bases and J shed 5 bases, with 8 bases lying between them. The germline gives CDR1 SGDLS, CDR2 YYNGEE. The CDR3 loop spans 13 amino acids. The CDR3 loop reads CASSVGGRETQYF. The CDR3 region has the DNA TGTGCCAGCAGCGTAGGAGGGCGGGAGACCCAGTACTTC.

The DNA for the CDR3 is TGTGCCAGCAGTGCGGCAGGGCCAGATACGCAGTATTTT. It translates to CASSAAGPDTQYF. The chain is built from TRBV2 and TRBJ2-3, with D possibly TRBD1 on 5 matching bases. CDR1 is SNHLY and CDR2 is FYNNEI in the germline V gene. The CDR3 is 13 residues long. The V end lost 4 bases, the J end lost 4 bases, and 9 bases lay between the germline ends. Full variable domain (outside the CDR3, taken from reference TRBV2 and TRBJ2-3): EPEVTQTPSHQVTQMGQEVILRCVPISNHLYFYWYRQILGQKVEFLVSFYNNEISEKSEIFDDQFSVERPDGSNFTLKIRSTKLEDSAMYFCASSAAGPDTQYFGPGTRLTVL.

The J gene is TRBJ1-5, the V gene TRBV24-1; D remains ambiguous. This CDR3 comprises 15 residues. Germline V lookup: CDR1 KGHDR, CDR2 SFDVKD. Trimming left V 4 bases short and J 7 bases short, with 16 bases between. The DNA of the CDR3 is TGTGCCACCAGTGACTCCTTTGGACTCCCACAGCCCCAGCATTTT. Its protein is CATSDSFGLPQPQHF.

This rearrangement joins TRBV7-2 to TRBJ1-5, with D possibly being TRBD1 (5 bases). This CDR3 region has 16 residues. The germline gives CDR1 SGHTA, CDR2 FQGNSA. V lost 5 bases and J lost 2, with 16 bases in between. The CDR3 DNA is TGTGCCAGCAGCCAATACAGGACCCGAGGCAATCAGCCCCAGCATTTT. Translated: CASSQYRTRGNQPQHF.

The chain links TRBV27 to TRBJ1-2; D call uncertain. Germline V CDR1 and CDR2: MNHEY, SMNVEV (reference sequence). The CDR3 covers 14 residues. V lost 6 bases and J 2 bases, leaving 13 bases between the germline ends. The CDR3 nucleotides are TGTGCCAGCAGCAGCTTCGGAGGGAACTATGGCTACACCTTC. Its protein is CASSSFGGNYGYTF.

The rearrangement links TRBV19 to TRBJ2-7, with 7 bases fitting TRBD1. This CDR3 has 16 residues. Germline V lookup: CDR1 LNHDA, CDR2 SQIVND (reference sequence). Unmatched junction bases numbered 11, after V lost 6 bases and J lost 0 bases. Here the CDR3 DNA reads TGTGCCAGTAGCCCAGCGGACAGGAGGCCCTCCTACGAGCAGTACTTC. This translates into CASSPADRRPSYEQYF.

The chain carries TRBV5-5 and TRBJ2-3; TRBD1 is a possible D gene (6 bases). Trimming left V 2 bases short and J 3 bases short, with 13 bases between. In germline, CDR1 is SGHKS, CDR2 YYEKEE (reference sequence). The CDR3 is 15 residues long. The CDR3, as DNA: TGTGCCAGCAGCTTTATCGGGACAAAGACAGATACGCAGTATTTT. Residues: CASSFIGTKTDTQYF. Variable domain in full (rest from reference TRBV5-5 and TRBJ2-3): DAGVTQSPTHLIKTRGQQVTLRCSPISGHKSVSWYQQVLGQGPQFIFQYYEKEERGRGNFPDRFSARQFPNYSSELNVNALLLGDSALYLCASSFIGTKTDTQYFGPGTRLTVL.

In its sample, this clone was seen a few times. The chain carries TRBV11-2 and TRBJ1-3; unclear D gene. V lost 7 bases, J lost 11 bases, and 21 bases lay in between. The CDR3 runs 14 residues. Germline V gene sequence: CDR1 SGHAT, CDR2 FQNNGV. In nucleotides, the CDR3 is TGTGCCAGCAAGCAAGCCCTTTCGGGGTTTGCCATATATTTT. Protein: CASKQALSGFAIYF.

The chain has TRBV25-1 and TRBJ2-6; 9 nucleotides agree with TRBD1. Looked up from germline, CDR1 is MGHDK and CDR2 is SYGVNS. The junction had 13 bases not matched to a gene; V was cut back by 5 bases and J by 11 bases. The CDR3 contains 16 residues. CDR3 coding DNA: TGTGCCAGCAGTCTCGGACAGGGGACTCACCCCGACGTCCTGACTTTC. Amino acids: CASSLGQGTHPDVLTF.

The J gene is TRBJ1-1, the V gene TRBV29-1, with D perhaps matching TRBD1 (6 bases). The CDR3 is made up of 14 amino acids. Trimming removed 7 bases from V and 4 bases from J, with 19 bases in between. Looked up from germline, CDR1 is SQVTM and CDR2 is ANQGSEA. DNA for the CDR3: TGCAGCGCTATGAGACAGGAGGCCAGCACTGAAGCTTTCTTT. Its translation is CSAMRQEASTEAFF.

The chain couples TRBV14 to TRBJ2-7; D possibly corresponds to TRBD1 (6 bases). Between the trimmed V and J ends, which lost 1 base and 6 bases, there was a span of 10 bases. In germline, CDR1 is SGHDN, CDR2 FVKESK. This CDR3 has 13 amino acids. The CDR3 DNA follows: TGTGCCAGCAGCCAAGCTACAGGGTCCGAGCAGTACTTC. This gives the protein CASSQATGSEQYF.

The CDR3 sequence is CASSLGLIAGGGEQFF. The CDR3 DNA sequence: TGTGCCAGCAGCTTAGGTTTAATAGCGGGAGGGGGGGAGCAGTTCTTC. This rearrangement joins TRBV11-3 to TRBJ2-1; 11 bases line up with TRBD2. CDR3 length: 16 amino acids. V shed 1 base, J shed 10 bases, and the junction held 9 bases outside the gene matches. Germline V lookup: CDR1 SGHNT, CDR2 YENEEA.

V usage is TRBV7-6 and J usage is TRBJ2-1, with 14 positions matching TRBD2. The CDR3 loop spans 19 amino acids. Germline V CDR1 and CDR2: SGHVS, FNYEAQ. Unmatched junction bases numbered 10, after V lost 5 bases and J lost 1 base. CDR3 region: CASSLLPGLAGVSYNEQFF. DNA of the CDR3: TGTGCCAGCAGCCTCTTACCGGGACTAGCGGGAGTATCCTACAATGAGCAGTTCTTC.

The rearrangement uses TRBV5-4 and TRBJ2-7, with 7 bases aligning to TRBD1. This CDR3 is built from 15 residues. The V segment lost 0 bases and the J segment 0 bases; nucleotides outside the gene matches: 3. Germline V gene data show CDR1 as SGHNT and CDR2 as YYREEE (reference sequence). This CDR3 is CASSLVQGPSYEQYF. DNA of the CDR3: TGTGCCAGCAGCTTGGTACAGGGGCCCTCCTACGAGCAGTACTTC.